This paragraph reports one TCR beta chain. The data were taken from a study of regulatory T cells in long-lasting Graves disease. Time point denoted: persistent/refractory GD, antithyroid drugs over 5 years with positive TRAb. Generation of the TCR library employed RNA extracted from PBMCs. With V trimmed by 0 bases and J by 7 bases, 21 bases remained unmatched. The CDR3 sequence is 21 residues long. Germline V gene data show CDR1 as MGHRA and CDR2 as YSYEKL. HTBI primers from iRepertoire and Arm-PCR of CDR3 regions yielded the TCR beta libraries. TCRdb analysed the multiplex PCR reads with MiXCR anew, one entry per CDR3 protein. The sample carries about 340,000 distinct CDR3 sequences, 15% to 20% recorded once.

The starting material was peripheral blood mononuclear cells (PBMCs), obtained when the disease was refractory, from a patient treated with antithyroid drugs. This chain connects TRBV4-1 to TRBJ2-5; TRBD2 aligns across 12 bases. The TCR sequence derives from a female donor with Graves disease. In DNA, the CDR3 is TGCGCCAGCAGCCAAGATTCGCGGGGACTAGCGGGTGCCCTGGCGGCGGGGACCCAGTACTTC. Translating gives CASSQDSRGLAGALAAGTQYF.